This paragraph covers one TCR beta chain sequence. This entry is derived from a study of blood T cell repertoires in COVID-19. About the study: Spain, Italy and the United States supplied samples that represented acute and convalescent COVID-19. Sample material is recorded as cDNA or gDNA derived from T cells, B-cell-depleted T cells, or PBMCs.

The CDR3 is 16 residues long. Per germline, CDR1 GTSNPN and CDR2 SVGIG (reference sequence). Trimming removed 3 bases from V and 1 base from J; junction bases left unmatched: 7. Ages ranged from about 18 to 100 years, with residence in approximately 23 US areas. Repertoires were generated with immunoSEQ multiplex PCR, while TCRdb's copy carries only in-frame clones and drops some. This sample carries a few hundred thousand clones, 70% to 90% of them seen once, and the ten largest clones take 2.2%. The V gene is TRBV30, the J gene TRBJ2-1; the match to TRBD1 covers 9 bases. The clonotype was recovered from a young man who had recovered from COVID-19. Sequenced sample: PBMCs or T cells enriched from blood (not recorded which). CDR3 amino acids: CAWSARTGESYNEQFF. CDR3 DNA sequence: TGTGCCTGGAGCGCGAGGACAGGGGAATCCTACAATGAGCAGTTCTTC.